Detailed here is one TCR beta chain. Its target is not known. Clones were read by immunoSEQ multiplex PCR, and TCRdb kept only the in-frame ones, dropping some. This sample carries about 160,000 clones, around 92% of them seen once, and the ten largest clones take roughly 4.4%. Trimming removed 0 bases from V and 1 base from J, with 6 bases in between. Looked up from germline, CDR1 is ENHRY and CDR2 is SYGVKD. This CDR3 comprises 14 residues. The record originates from a study of T cell responses to AZD1222 COVID-19 vaccine. The study, taken as a whole, reports: Reports say nearly half of spike-specific TCRs go after unmutated variant regions.

The clonotype originates from an adult in good health. The input for sequencing was peripheral blood, taken on day 0 of MenACWY control vaccination. The chain is built from TRBV10-3 and TRBJ1-1; no reliable D call. The CDR3, as DNA: TGTGCCATCAGTGAGTCAAAGGGGAACACTGAAGCTTTCTTT. Protein product: CAISESKGNTEAFF.